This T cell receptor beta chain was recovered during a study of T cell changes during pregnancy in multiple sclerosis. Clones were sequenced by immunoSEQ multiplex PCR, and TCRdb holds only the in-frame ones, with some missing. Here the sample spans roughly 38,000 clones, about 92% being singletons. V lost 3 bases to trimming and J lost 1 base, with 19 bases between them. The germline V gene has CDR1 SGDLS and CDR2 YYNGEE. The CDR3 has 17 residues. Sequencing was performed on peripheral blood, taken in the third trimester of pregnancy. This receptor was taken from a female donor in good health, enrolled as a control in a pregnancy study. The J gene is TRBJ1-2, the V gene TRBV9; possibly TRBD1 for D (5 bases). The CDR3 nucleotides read TGTGCCAGCAGCGCGGGGGGGAGGCCGTCCGGTAACTATGGCTACACCTTC. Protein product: CASSAGGRPSGNYGYTF.